These 5 T cell receptor beta chains originate from one sample sequenced in a study of Tregs in tolerant kidney transplant recipients. Method: immunoSEQ multiplex PCR; TCRdb's copy keeps in-frame clones and lacks some. The sample holds roughly 120,000 clones; about 90% are singletons and the top ten take less than 0.7%. The sample taken for sequencing was CD4+ T cells from blood. The receptors were gathered from a human donor in good health.

The chain recombines TRBV29-1 with TRBJ1-2, with D perhaps matching TRBD1 (6 bases). The CDR3 is 15 residues long. CDR1 is SQVTM and CDR2 is ANQGSEA in the germline V gene. V gave up 3 bases and J gave up 4 bases, with 18 bases separating them. The CDR3 protein is CSVEGQRPQGYGYTF. CDR3 bases: TGCAGCGTTGAGGGACAAAGGCCTCAGGGCTATGGCTACACCTTC.

CDR3 in amino acids: CAWSSTGWAGYGYTF. CDR3 in DNA: TGTGCCTGGAGTTCTACAGGATGGGCAGGGTATGGCTACACCTTC. The chain carries TRBV30 and TRBJ1-2; TRBD1 might be the D (5 bases). The germline V and J ends were trimmed by 2 bases and 5 bases, with 18 bases remaining between them. CDR1 and CDR2 from the germline V gene are GTSNPN and SVGIG (reference sequence). The CDR3 is 15 residues long.

V gene TRBV2 combines with J gene TRBJ2-5; tentatively, D is TRBD1 (5 bases). The ends were cut back, 3 bases at V and 1 base at J, with 6 bases in the middle. The CDR3 covers 13 residues. In germline, CDR1 is SNHLY, CDR2 FYNNEI. The CDR3 DNA sequence: TGTGCCAGCAGTGATAGGGGCCAAGAGACCCAGTACTTC. Translated, it gives CASSDRGQETQYF.

This clone was observed a single time. DNA of the CDR3: TGCGCCAGCAGCTTGGATGATGAGACCCAGTACTTC. This encodes CASSLDDETQYF. The rearrangement uses TRBV5-1 and TRBJ2-5, with D hard to call. CDR1 and CDR2 from the germline V gene are SGHRS and YFSETQ. This CDR3 is 12 amino acids long. V was shortened by 0 bases and J by 5 bases, with 5 bases between the two germline ends. The variable domain in full, completed from reference TRBV5-1 and TRBJ2-5, reads KAGVTQTPRYLIKTRGQQVTLSCSPISGHRSVSWYQQTPGQGLQFLFEYFSETQRNKGNFPGRFSGRQFSNSRSEMNVSTLELGDSALYLCASSLDDETQYFGPGTRLLVL.

This chain uses TRBV2 with TRBJ2-5; TRBD2 aligns across 7 bases. Germline CDR1 and CDR2: SNHLY and FYNNEI. The CDR3 has 13 residues. J was trimmed by 5 bases and V by 8 bases; bases with no gene match: 8. In DNA form, the CDR3 reads TGTGCCAGCCTTGGGAGGGCCGCGGAGACCCAGTACTTC. Residues: CASLGRAAETQYF.